The 5 T cell receptor beta chains below were found in one sample sequenced in a study of shared clonotypes between healthy human individuals. Sequencing was performed with immunoSEQ multiplex PCR; in TCRdb, only in-frame clones are kept and a portion is missing. The sample yields hundreds of thousands of clones, about two thirds seen once. The sample taken for sequencing was memory CD4+ T cells sorted from blood. The subset is: CD45RA-negative fraction. The receptor set was obtained from a woman in her 30s in good health.

This clone has a count of ten or more. The rearrangement links TRBV6-4 to TRBJ2-1, with D hard to call. CDR1 is MRHNA, CDR2 SNTAGT, per germline. Trimming took 5 bases from V and 0 from J, leaving 11 bases between them. This CDR3 is 15 amino acids long. Written as DNA, the CDR3 is TGTGCCAGCAGTCGAGACGCGAGCTCCTACAATGAGCAGTTCTTC. This encodes CASSRDASSYNEQFF.

The genes are TRBV5-1 and TRBJ1-1; 10 bases map to TRBD1. The V segment lost 4 bases and the J segment 3 bases; nucleotides outside the gene matches: 9. CDR1 and CDR2 (germline): SGHRS, YFSETQ. This CDR3 contains 16 residues. DNA of the CDR3: TGCGCCAGCAGCCCCCGGGACAGGGGTTTAGACACTGAAGCTTTCTTT. This sequence encodes CASSPRDRGLDTEAFF.

The sample holds one count of this clone. This chain uses TRBV7-9 with TRBJ1-1, with D maybe TRBD1 (5 bases). The ends were cut back, 1 base at V and 5 bases at J, with 14 bases in the middle. Germline lookup yields CDR1 SEHNR and CDR2 FQNEAQ (reference sequence). The CDR3 is made up of 15 amino acids. The CDR3 bases are TGTGCCAGCAGCTTAGGAGGGGCCGGGGATACTGAAGCTTTCTTT. Translating gives CASSLGGAGDTEAFF.

This clone occurred many times. The V call is TRBV30, the J call TRBJ2-7; D possibly corresponds to TRBD1 (6 bases). Germline CDR1 and CDR2: GTSNPN and SVGIG (reference sequence). The CDR3 extends over 14 amino acids. V lost 3 bases and J lost 6, with 18 bases in between. This chain's CDR3 is CAWSLGGPSGEQYF. CDR3 DNA: TGTGCCTGGAGCCTAGGGGGACCCTCGGGCGAGCAGTACTTC.

This sequence joins TRBV19 and TRBJ2-4; 11 nucleotides align to TRBD1. The CDR3 totals 13 residues. The V segment lost 3 bases and the J segment 8 bases; nucleotides outside the gene matches: 0. Germline CDR1 and CDR2: LNHDA and SQIVND (reference sequence). CDR3 loop: CASSMGQGDIQYF. The CDR3 bases are TGTGCCAGTAGTATGGGACAGGGGGACATTCAGTACTTC.